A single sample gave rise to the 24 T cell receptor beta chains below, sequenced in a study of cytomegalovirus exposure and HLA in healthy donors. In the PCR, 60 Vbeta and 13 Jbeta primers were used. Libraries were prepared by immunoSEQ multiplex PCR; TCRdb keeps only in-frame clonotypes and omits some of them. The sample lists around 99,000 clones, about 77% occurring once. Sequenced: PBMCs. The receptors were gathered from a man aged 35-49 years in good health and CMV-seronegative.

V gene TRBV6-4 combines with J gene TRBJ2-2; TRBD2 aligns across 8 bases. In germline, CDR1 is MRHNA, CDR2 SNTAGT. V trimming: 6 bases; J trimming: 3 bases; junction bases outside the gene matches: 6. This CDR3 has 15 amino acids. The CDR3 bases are TGTGCCAGCAGGTCGGGGGGGGCGGACACCGGGGAGCTGTTTTTT. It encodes CASRSGGADTGELFF.

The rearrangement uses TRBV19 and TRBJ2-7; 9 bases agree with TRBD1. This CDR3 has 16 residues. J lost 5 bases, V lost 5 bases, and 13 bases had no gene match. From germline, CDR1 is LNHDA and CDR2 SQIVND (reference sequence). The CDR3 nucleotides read TGTGCCAGTAGTCCCAGGGGGGGGACAGGGATGAACGAGCAGTACTTC. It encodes CASSPRGGTGMNEQYF.

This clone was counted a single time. Here the CDR3 DNA reads TGTGCCAGCAGTTTACGACAGTCATACGAGCAGTACTTC. Amino acids: CASSLRQSYEQYF. The chain combines TRBV28 with TRBJ2-7, with D maybe TRBD1 (5 bases). Germline V gives CDR1 MDHEN, CDR2 SYDVKM. Trimming removed 2 bases from V and 4 bases from J, with 9 bases in between. The CDR3 loop spans 13 amino acids.

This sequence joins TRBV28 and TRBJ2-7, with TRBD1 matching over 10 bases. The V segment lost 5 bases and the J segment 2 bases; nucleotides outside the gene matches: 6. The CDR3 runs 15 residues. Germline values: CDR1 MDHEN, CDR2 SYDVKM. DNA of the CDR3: TGTGCCAGCAGTCCGCCGGGACAGGGGACCTACGAGCAGTACTTC. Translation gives CASSPPGQGTYEQYF.

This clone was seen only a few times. The CDR3 DNA sequence: TGTGCCTGGAGTGCAGCGGGGGCTGGAAACACCATATATTTT. This gives the protein CAWSAAGAGNTIYF. This chain uses TRBV30 with TRBJ1-3, with D maybe TRBD1 (5 bases). Germline loops: CDR1 GTSNPN, CDR2 SVGIG (reference sequence). V was pared by 1 base and J by 2 bases, with 9 bases between. The CDR3 loop spans 14 amino acids. Full variable domain (missing parts from reference TRBV30 and TRBJ1-3): SQTIHQWPATLVQPVGSPLSLECTVEGTSNPNLYWYRQAAGRGLQLLFYSVGIGQISSEVPQNLSASRPQDRQFILSSKKLLLSDSGFYLCAWSAAGAGNTIYFGEGSWLTVV.

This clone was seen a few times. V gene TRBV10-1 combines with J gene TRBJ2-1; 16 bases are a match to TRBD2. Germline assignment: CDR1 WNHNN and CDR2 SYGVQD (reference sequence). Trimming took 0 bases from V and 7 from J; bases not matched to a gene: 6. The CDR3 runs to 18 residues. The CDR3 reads CASSESSGLAGGRNEQFF. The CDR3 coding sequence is TGCGCCAGCAGTGAGTCGTCGGGACTAGCGGGAGGGCGAAATGAGCAGTTCTTC.

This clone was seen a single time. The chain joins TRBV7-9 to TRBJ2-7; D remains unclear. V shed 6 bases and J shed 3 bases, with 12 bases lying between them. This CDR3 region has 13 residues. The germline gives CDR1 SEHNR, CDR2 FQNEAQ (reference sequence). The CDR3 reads CASRPAASYEQYF. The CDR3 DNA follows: TGTGCCAGCAGGCCCGCGGCGAGCTACGAGCAGTACTTC.

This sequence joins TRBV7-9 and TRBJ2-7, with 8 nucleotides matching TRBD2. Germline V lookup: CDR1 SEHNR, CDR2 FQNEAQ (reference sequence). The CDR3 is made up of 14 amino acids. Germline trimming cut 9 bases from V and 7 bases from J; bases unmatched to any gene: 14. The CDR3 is CASTPDSGKGEQYF. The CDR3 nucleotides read TGTGCCAGTACCCCTGATAGCGGGAAGGGTGAGCAGTACTTC.

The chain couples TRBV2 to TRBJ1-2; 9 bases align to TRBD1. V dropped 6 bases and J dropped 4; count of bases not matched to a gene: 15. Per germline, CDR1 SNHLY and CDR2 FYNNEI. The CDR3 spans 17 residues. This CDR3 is CASRESRDRVYSYGYTF. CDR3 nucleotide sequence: TGTGCCAGCAGAGAAAGTCGGGACAGGGTGTACTCCTATGGCTACACCTTC.

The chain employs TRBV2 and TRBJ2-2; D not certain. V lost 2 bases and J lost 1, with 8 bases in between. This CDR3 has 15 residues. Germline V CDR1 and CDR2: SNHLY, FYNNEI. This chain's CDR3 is CASSELRVNTGELFF. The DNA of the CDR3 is TGTGCCAGCAGTGAACTACGGGTGAACACCGGGGAGCTGTTTTTT.

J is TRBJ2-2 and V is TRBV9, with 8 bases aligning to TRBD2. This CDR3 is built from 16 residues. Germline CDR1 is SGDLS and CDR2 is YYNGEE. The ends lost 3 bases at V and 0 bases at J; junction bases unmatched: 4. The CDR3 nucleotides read TGTGCCAGCAGCGCCATCGGGGGGGCGAACACCGGGGAGCTGTTTTTT. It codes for CASSAIGGANTGELFF.

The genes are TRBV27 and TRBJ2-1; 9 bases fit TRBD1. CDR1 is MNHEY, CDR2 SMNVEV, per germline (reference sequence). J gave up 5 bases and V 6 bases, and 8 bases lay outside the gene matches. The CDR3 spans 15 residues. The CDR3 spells CASSPQQGAHNEQFF. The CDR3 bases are TGTGCCAGCAGCCCGCAACAGGGGGCCCACAATGAGCAGTTCTTC.

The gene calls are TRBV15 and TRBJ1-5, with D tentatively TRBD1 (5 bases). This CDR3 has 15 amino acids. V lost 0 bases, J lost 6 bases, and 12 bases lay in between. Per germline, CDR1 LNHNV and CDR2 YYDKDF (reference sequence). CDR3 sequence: CATSRDSGGGQPQHF. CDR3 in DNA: TGTGCCACCAGCAGAGACAGCGGGGGGGGTCAGCCCCAGCATTTT.

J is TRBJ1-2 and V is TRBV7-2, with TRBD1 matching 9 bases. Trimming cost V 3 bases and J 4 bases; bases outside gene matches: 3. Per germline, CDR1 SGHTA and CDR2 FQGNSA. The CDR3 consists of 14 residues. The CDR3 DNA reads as TGTGCCAGCAGCTTGGGACAGGGCGTCTATGGCTACACCTTC. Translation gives CASSLGQGVYGYTF.

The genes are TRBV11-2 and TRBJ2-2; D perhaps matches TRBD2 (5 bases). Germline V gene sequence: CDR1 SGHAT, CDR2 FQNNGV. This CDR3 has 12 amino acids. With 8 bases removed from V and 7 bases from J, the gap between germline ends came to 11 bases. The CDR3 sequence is CASASGFGELFF. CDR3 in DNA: TGTGCCAGCGCGTCGGGGTTCGGGGAGCTGTTTTTT.

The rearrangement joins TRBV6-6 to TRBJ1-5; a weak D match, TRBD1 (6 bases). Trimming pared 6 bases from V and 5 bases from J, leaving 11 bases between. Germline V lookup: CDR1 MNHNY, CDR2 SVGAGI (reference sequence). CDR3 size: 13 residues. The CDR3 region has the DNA TGTGCCAGCAGGGACAGTTCGTATCAGCCCCAGCATTTT. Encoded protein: CASRDSSYQPQHF.

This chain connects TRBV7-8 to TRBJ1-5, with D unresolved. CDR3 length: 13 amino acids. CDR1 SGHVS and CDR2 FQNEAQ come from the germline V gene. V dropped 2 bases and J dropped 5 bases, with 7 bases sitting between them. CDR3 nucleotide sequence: TGTGCCAGCAGCTTACAGGATTATCAGCCCCAGCATTTT. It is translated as CASSLQDYQPQHF.

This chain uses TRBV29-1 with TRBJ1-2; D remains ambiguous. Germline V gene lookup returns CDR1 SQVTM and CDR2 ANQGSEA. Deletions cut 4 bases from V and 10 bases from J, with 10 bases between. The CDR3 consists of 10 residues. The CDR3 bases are TGCAGCGTTGCGACTCCCGTCTACACCTTC. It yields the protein CSVATPVYTF.

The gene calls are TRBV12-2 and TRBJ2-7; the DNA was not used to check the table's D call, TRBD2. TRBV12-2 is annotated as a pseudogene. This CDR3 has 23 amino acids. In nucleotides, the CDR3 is TGTGCAGGGGGGAGGGAGGGTTTTTTGCGGCGGTCCCCACAATGGGGTCCCCCTTACGAGCAGTACTTC. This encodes CAGGREGFLRRSPQWGPPYEQYF.

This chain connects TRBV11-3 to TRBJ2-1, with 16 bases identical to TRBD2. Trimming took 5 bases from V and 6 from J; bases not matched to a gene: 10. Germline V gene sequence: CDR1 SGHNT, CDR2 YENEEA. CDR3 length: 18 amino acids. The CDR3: CASSRLGGTSGRGNEQFF. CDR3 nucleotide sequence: TGTGCCAGCAGCCGTTTAGGTGGGACTAGCGGGAGGGGCAATGAGCAGTTCTTC.

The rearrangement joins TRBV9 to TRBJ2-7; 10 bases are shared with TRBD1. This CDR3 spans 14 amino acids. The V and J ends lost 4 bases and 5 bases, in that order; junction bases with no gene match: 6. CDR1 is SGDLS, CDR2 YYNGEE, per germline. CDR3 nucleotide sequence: TGTGCCAGCAGCCCGACAGGGGGCCCTCACGAGCAGTACTTC. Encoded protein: CASSPTGGPHEQYF. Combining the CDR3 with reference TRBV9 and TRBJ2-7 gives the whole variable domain DSGVTQTPKHLITATGQRVTLRCSPRSGDLSVYWYQQSLDQGLQFLIQYYNGEERAKGNILERFSAQQFPDLHSELNLSSLELGDSALYFCASSPTGGPHEQYFGPGTRLTVT.

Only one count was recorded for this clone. Here the CDR3 reads CASSLDRLPGSGETQYF. CDR3 bases: TGTGCCAGCAGCTTAGACCGCTTGCCGGGATCGGGAGAGACCCAGTACTTC. This sequence joins TRBV7-9 and TRBJ2-5, with TRBD2 as a possible D gene (5 bases). This CDR3 comprises 17 residues. Germline lookup yields CDR1 SEHNR and CDR2 FQNEAQ (reference sequence). Trimming took off 1 base at V and 4 bases at J, with 19 bases between the two ends.

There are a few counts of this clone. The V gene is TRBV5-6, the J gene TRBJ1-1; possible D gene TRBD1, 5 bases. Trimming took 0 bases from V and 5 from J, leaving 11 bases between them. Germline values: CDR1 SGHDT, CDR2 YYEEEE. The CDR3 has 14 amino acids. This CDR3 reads CASSLAGDWTEAFF. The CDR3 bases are TGTGCCAGCAGCTTGGCGGGGGATTGGACTGAAGCTTTCTTT.

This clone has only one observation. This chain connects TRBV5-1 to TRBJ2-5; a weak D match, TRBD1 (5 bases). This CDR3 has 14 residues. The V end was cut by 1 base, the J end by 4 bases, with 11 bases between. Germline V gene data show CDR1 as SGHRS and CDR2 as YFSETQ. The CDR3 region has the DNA TGCGCCAGCAGCTTGCGAAGGGGTGGAGAGACCCAGTACTTC. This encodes CASSLRRGGETQYF.